This T cell receptor (beta chain) appears in the sequencing data of a study of blood T cell repertoires in COVID-19. About the study: Material from acute and convalescent COVID-19 was sourced from the United States, Italy and Spain. From T cells, B-cell-depleted T cells, or PBMCs came the material, which was cDNA or gDNA.

Original analysis: Amplification of reference gene primers provided the estimated nucleated cell counts. Profiling relied on immunoSEQ multiplex PCR, and the TCRdb table lists in-frame clones only, not all of them. The V and J calls and clone size are taken from that table; D and trimming were inferred from the DNA. The sample records about 290,000 clones, around four fifths being singletons. Germline V gene lookup returns CDR1 MDHEN and CDR2 SYDVKM. The CDR3 has 15 amino acids. Germline trimming cut 6 bases from V and 8 bases from J; bases unmatched to any gene: 12. The J gene is TRBJ2-2, the V gene TRBV28; 7 bases are shared with TRBD2. Specimen: peripheral blood. The sequence was obtained from a woman aged 45-60 years with active or convalescent COVID-19. The CDR3 loop reads CASSLRDYLLGELFF. The CDR3 bases are TGTGCCAGCAGCCTCCGGGACTACTTGCTGGGGGAGCTGTTTTTT.